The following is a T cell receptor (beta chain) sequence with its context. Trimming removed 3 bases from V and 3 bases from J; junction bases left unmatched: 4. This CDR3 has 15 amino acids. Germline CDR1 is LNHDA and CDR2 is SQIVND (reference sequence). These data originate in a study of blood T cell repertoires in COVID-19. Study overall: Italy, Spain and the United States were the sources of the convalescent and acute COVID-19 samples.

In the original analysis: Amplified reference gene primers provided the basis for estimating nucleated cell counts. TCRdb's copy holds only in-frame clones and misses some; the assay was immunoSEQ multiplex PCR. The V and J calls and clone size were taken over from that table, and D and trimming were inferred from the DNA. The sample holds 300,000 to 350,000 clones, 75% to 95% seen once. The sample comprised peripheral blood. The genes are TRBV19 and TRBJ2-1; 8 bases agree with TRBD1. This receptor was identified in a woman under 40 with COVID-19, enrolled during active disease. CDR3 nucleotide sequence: TGTGCCAGTAGTATGGGGACAGGACTCTACAATGAGCAGTTCTTC. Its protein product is CASSMGTGLYNEQFF.